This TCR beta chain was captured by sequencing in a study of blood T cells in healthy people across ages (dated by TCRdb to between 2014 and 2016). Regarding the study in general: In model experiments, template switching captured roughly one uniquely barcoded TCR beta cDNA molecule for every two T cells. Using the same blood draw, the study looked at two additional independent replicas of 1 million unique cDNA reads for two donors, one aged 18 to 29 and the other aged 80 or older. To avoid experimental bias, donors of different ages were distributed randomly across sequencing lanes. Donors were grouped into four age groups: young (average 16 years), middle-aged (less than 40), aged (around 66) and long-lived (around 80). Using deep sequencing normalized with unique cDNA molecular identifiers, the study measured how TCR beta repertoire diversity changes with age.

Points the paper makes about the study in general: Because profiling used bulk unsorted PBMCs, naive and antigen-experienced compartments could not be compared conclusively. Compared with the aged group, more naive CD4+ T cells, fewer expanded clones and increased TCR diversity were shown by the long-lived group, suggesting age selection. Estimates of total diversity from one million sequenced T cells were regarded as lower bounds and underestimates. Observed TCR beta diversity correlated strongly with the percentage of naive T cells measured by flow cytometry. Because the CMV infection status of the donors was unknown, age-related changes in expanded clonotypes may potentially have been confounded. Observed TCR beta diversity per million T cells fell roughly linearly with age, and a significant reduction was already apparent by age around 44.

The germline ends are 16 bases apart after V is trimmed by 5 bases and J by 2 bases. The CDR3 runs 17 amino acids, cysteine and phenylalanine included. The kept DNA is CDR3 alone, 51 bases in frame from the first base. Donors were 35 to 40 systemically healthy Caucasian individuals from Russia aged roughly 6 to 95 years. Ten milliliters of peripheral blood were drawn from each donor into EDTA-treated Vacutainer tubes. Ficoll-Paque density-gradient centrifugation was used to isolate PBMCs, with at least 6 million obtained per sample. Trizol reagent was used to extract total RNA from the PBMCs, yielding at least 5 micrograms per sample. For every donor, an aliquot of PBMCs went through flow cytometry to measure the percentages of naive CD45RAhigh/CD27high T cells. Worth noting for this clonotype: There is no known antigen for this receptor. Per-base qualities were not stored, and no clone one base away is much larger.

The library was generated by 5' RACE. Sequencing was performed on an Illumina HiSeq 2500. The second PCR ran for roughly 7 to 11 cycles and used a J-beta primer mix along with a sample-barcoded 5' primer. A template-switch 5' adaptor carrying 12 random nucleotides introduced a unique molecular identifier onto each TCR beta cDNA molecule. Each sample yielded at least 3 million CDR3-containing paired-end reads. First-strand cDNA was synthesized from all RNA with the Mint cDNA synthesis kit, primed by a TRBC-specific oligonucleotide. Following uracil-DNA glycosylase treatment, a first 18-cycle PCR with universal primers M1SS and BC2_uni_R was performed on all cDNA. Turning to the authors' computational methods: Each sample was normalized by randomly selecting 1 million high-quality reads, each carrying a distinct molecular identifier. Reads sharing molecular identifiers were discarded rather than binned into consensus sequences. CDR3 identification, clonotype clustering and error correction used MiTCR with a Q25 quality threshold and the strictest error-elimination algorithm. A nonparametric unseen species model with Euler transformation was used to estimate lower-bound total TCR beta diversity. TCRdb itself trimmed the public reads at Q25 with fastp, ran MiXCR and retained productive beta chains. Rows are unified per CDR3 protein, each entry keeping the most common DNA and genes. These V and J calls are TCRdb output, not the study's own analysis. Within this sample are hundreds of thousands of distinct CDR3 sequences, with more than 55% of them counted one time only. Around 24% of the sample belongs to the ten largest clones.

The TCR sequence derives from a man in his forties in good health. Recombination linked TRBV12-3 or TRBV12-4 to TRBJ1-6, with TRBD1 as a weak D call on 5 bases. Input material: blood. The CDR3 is CASSGRAGSTYNSPLHF. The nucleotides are TGTGCCAGCAGTGGCCGTGCAGGGTCGACCTATAATTCACCCCTCCACTTT.